These T cell receptor beta chains were read from a single sample in a study of cytomegalovirus exposure and HLA in healthy donors. Clones were sequenced by immunoSEQ multiplex PCR, and TCRdb holds only the in-frame ones, with some missing. This sample has about 170,000 clones; about 86% occur once, and the top ten carry 5% to 7%. The sequencing sample was made of PBMCs. The receptors were sampled from a woman in her twenties or thirties in good health and CMV-seronegative. CDR3s include the opening cysteine and the closing phenylalanine or tryptophan. The D gene is left open where the match is weak. Clone size is shown for a subset of rows, as once, few, many or a class of expanded clone.

TRBV7-9	-	-	TRBJ2-2	TGTGCCAGCAGCCTGGACCTCGGGGAGCTGTTTTTT	CASSLDLGELFF
TRBV11-2	TRBD1	-	TRBJ2-1	TGTGCCAGCACCCCTGACTACAGGGGGCTTCGGAATGAGCAGTTCTTC	CASTPDYRGLRNEQFF
TRBV7-2	TRBD1	-	TRBJ1-1	TGTGCCAGCAGCTGGGACAGGCCCTCCGGGGGGGCTTTCTTT	CASSWDRPSGGAFF
TRBV28	TRBD1	-	TRBJ2-7	TGTGCCAGCAGTAGGACAGGGGAAAGGTACGAGCAGTACTTC	CASSRTGERYEQYF
TRBV6-1	-	-	TRBJ2-1	TGTGCCAGCAGCGAAGGCGCGGGCGCAACCTACAATGAGCAGTTCTTC	CASSEGAGATYNEQFF
TRBV5-6	-	-	TRBJ2-5	TGTGCCAGCAGCTTGGTTGCCACCACCCAGTACTTC	CASSLVATTQYF
TRBV4-3	-	-	TRBJ2-7	TGCGCCAGCAGCCAAGCTCCCTACTACGAGCAGTACTTC	CASSQAPYYEQYF
TRBV5-1	-	-	TRBJ2-3	TGCGCCAGCAGCTTGGCCGGCGTGGGATACACAGATACGCAGTATTTT	CASSLAGVGYTDTQYF
TRBV7-7	TRBD1	once	TRBJ1-6	TGTGCTAGCAGCACCAGGACAGGAACGAATTCACCCCTCCACTTT	CASSTRTGTNSPLHF
TRBV10-3	-	-	TRBJ1-4	TGTGCCATCAGCCCGACAGGAGCTAATGAAAAACTGTTTTTT	CAISPTGANEKLFF
TRBV2	-	-	TRBJ1-5	TGTGCCAGCAGTCCCGGCGGATACAATCAGCCCCAGCATTTT	CASSPGGYNQPQHF
TRBV28	-	-	TRBJ1-3	TGTGCCAGCAGTCCCGGGACCGGATTATCTGGAAACACCATATATTTT	CASSPGTGLSGNTIYF
TRBV28	-	-	TRBJ1-5	TGTGCCAGCAGTTTCGAGACCGTCAATCAGCCCCAGCATTTT	CASSFETVNQPQHF
TRBV27	TRBD1	-	TRBJ2-5	TGTGCCAGCAGTTCACAGGGGGCGGGGGAGACCCAGTACTTC	CASSSQGAGETQYF
TRBV2	-	once	TRBJ1-2	TGTGCCAGCAGTCAAGACAGACACTATGGCTACACCTTC	CASSQDRHYGYTF
TRBV29-1	-	once	TRBJ2-2	TGCAGCGCCGGGGGGACAGCGGCCGGGGAGCTGTTTTTT	CSAGGTAAGELFF
TRBV11-3	-	-	TRBJ1-1	TGTGCCAGCAGCTCCCGAAAAAACCACAGGGTACGGGCTTTCTTT	CASSSRKNHRVRAFF
TRBV6-5	TRBD2	-	TRBJ2-5	TGTGCCAGCAGTAGCCTCGCGGGAGTTCGAGAGACCCAGTACTTC	CASSSLAGVRETQYF
TRBV28	-	-	TRBJ1-2	TGTGCCAGCAGTGACACCTATGGCTACACCTTC	CASSDTYGYTF
TRBV7-2	-	once	TRBJ1-1	TGTGCCAGCAGCGAGGGGGGGCAGGGGATATACACTGAAGCTTTCTTT	CASSEGGQGIYTEAFF
TRBV29-1	-	-	TRBJ2-1	TGCAGCGTTGAAGCCGGCGGAGGATACAATGAGCAGTTCTTC	CSVEAGGGYNEQFF
TRBV4-3	TRBD2	-	TRBJ2-2	TGCGCCAGCAGCTTGACGGGGGGGATCGGGGAGCTGTTTTTT	CASSLTGGIGELFF
TRBV14	-	-	TRBJ2-7	TGTGCCAGCAGCCAAGCGGGCTACGAGCAGTACTTC	CASSQAGYEQYF
TRBV5-6	-	-	TRBJ1-4	TGTGCCAGCAGCCCCACTAGGGGTAGTGAAAAACTGTTTTTT	CASSPTRGSEKLFF
TRBV10-3	-	-	TRBJ2-7	TGTGCCATCAGTGAGTCGAGGGGAGGCGAGCAGTACTTC	CAISESRGGEQYF
TRBV25-1	-	-	TRBJ2-7	TGTGCCAGCAGTGAGGGAGGAACAGGTTCCTACGAGCAGTACTTC	CASSEGGTGSYEQYF
TRBV10-3	TRBD2	-	TRBJ2-1	TGTGCCATCAGTGGGGAGCGGGGGAATGAGCAGTTCTTC	CAISGERGNEQFF
TRBV5-1	-	-	TRBJ2-1	TGCGCCAGCAGCCACGGACAGGAGCAGTTCTTC	CASSHGQEQFF
TRBV25-1	-	-	TRBJ1-2	TGTGCCAGCAGTGAACGGACGGTGTATGGCTACACCTTC	CASSERTVYGYTF
TRBV2	TRBD2	-	TRBJ2-3	TGTGCCAGCAGTGATCCTAGCGGACCCACAGATACGCAGTATTTT	CASSDPSGPTDTQYF
TRBV19	-	-	TRBJ1-1	TGTGCCAGTAGTACGACAGGTCGGGACACTGAAGCTTTCTTT	CASSTTGRDTEAFF